This section outlines one T cell receptor beta chain sequence together with its context. The data originate from a study of response to subunit inactivated influenza vaccine. One entry per CDR3 protein, called by TCRdb with MiXCR from the RT-PCR reads. The data hold approximately 170,000 distinct CDR3 sequences, with over 9.5% observed a single time. V dropped 4 bases and J dropped 5 bases, with 12 bases sitting between them. The germline V gene has CDR1 SEHNR and CDR2 FQNEAQ (reference sequence). CDR3 size: 13 residues. A further study also used this sample, focusing on T cells expressing NK-cell markers. That study adds: As the method of synthesis, 5'RACE template switching with UMIs yielded TCR beta cDNA. The authors derived TCR beta repertoires from sorted CD3+CD56+NKG2C+, CD3+CD56+NKG2C- and CD3+CD56-NKG2C+ T cells.

The J gene is TRBJ2-7, the V gene TRBV7-9; D not resolved. This sample comprised CD8+ T cells sorted from PBMCs, obtained 11 to 12 days after vaccination. The clonotype comes from a man aged 45-65 years who received an inactivated influenza vaccine. In DNA, the CDR3 is TGTGCCAGCAGCTCCCACGACGAGGACGAGCAGTACTTC. Its protein is CASSSHDEDEQYF.